Listed below are T cell receptor beta chains from one sample, sequenced in a study of blood T cell repertoires in COVID-19. TCRdb's copy holds only in-frame clones and misses some; the assay was immunoSEQ multiplex PCR. This sample has tens of thousands of clones; approximately 86% occur once, and the top ten carry over 0.8%. Sequenced sample: peripheral blood. These receptor sequences come from a man in his 70s with acute or convalescent COVID-19. Each CDR3 is given with its conserved first and last residue.

>TRBJ2-7|TRBV18
CASSPGVGLAGVHQQYF
>TRBJ2-1|TRBV5-4
CASSSGTSGRRNDNEQFF
>TRBJ2-7|TRBV9
CASSPGLAGGGSVEQYF
>TRBJ2-1|TRBV11-2
CASSTGPDNEQFF
>TRBJ1-1|TRBV10-3
CAIGRINFAGQGLNTEAFF
>TRBJ2-1|TRBV18
CASSQWTSELYNEQFF
>TRBJ2-1|TRBV5-4
CASSRRGGGAYNEQFF
>TRBJ1-2|TRBV28
CASSAYSHGYTF
>TRBJ1-1|TRBV6-4
CARGGSGVGTEAFF
>TRBJ2-5|TRBV19
CASSSGPGRAETQYF
>TRBJ2-6|TRBV7-9
CASRSDQGHRGSGANVLTF
>TRBJ2-7|TRBV6-5
CASSSLQGSAGEQYF
>TRBJ2-2|TRBV11-2
CASSPRTSGNTGELFF
>TRBJ2-3|TRBV9
CASSVSTSGGYPSTDTQYF
>TRBJ1-3|TRBV9
CASSARQGLSGNTIYF
>TRBJ2-7|TRBV4-1
CASSQEAGIYRGVSYEQYF
>TRBJ2-1|TRBV12-3/TRBV12-4
CASRQGWWEQFF
>TRBJ2-7|TRBV27
CASGEGTGGHEQYF
>TRBJ1-6|TRBV10-2
CASSEQGAGSPLHF
>TRBJ2-4|TRBV27
CASSLWGGVPWAKNIQYF
>TRBJ2-1|TRBV5-6
CASSLRGLAYEQFF
>TRBJ2-3|TRBV5-1
CASSLGGPTDTQYF
>TRBJ1-3|TRBV11-2
CASSLAGQSSGNTIYF
>TRBJ2-7|TRBV6-5
CASSYSEESVGPEQYF
>TRBJ1-1|TRBV7-8
CASSLGSYRVNTEAFF
>TRBJ2-7|TRBV20-1
CSAGSSYEQYF
>TRBJ1-5|TRBV11-2
CASSAVTGSEPQHF
>TRBJ1-5|TRBV5-3
CARSSGGQSVNLYSNQPQHF
>TRBJ1-1|TRBV6-6
CASSLRNTEAFF
>TRBJ2-5|TRBV24-1
CATSDQSQGGETQYF
>TRBJ1-2|TRBV11-2
CASSLQGIYGYTF
>TRBJ2-2|TRBV9
CASSARTSGSAVLFF
>TRBJ1-3|TRBV5-8
CASSGGWSSGNTIYF
>TRBJ1-4|TRBV19
CASSIGQSTNEKLFF
>TRBJ1-2|TRBV6-5
CASSYSSGGYGYTF
>TRBJ2-3|TRBV7-9
CASTWTSGTDTQYF
>TRBJ1-1|TRBV11-2
CASSFGGATEAFF
>TRBJ2-5|TRBV2
CASSERQGLGSETQYF
>TRBJ2-3|TRBV7-2
CASRMGTSGRGTQYF
>TRBJ2-2|TRBV12-5
CASGLILSNTGELFF
>TRBJ2-2|TRBV11-2
CASDRANTGELFF
>TRBJ2-7|TRBV27
CASSLQGLAGSTYEQYF
>TRBJ2-3|TRBV9
CASSVELDTQYF
>TRBJ1-4|TRBV18
CASSPANGQGNEKLFF
>TRBJ1-1|TRBV19
CASSIFLEAFF
>TRBJ2-7|TRBV5-1
CASSGDRALAYEQYF
>TRBJ2-1|TRBV5-1
CASSALRGALTTYNEQFF
>TRBJ1-1|TRBV5-1
CASSPGQLSPEAFF
>TRBJ1-1|TRBV5-1
CASSAEGQKNTEAFF
>TRBJ2-7|TRBV3-1/TRBV3-2
CASTPGGSEQYF
>TRBJ1-6|TRBV29-1
CSVGQANSPLHF